These T cell receptor beta chains were read from a single sample in a study of blood T cell repertoires in COVID-19. Measured with immunoSEQ multiplex PCR; TCRdb has only the in-frame clones, and not every one. The table lists approximately 33,000 clones, more than 85% of them singletons, with around a fifth in the top ten. Source material: peripheral blood. The origin of the receptors is a man between 70 and 80 years old with acute or convalescent COVID-19. CDR3s include the opening cysteine and the closing phenylalanine or tryptophan.

j_gene | v_gene | CDR3aa
TRBJ2-7 | TRBV2 | CASSSTSGSSYEQYF
TRBJ1-6 | TRBV9 | CASSALDRINSPLHF
TRBJ1-1 | TRBV6-5 | CASSYPTGDNTEAFF
TRBJ2-1 | TRBV3-1/TRBV3-2 | CASSFWTGPHNEQFF
TRBJ1-3 | TRBV18 | CASSQGQTTSGNTIYF
TRBJ1-1 | TRBV2 | CASSGDRETEAFF
TRBJ2-7 | TRBV28 | CASSSPEGASEQYF
TRBJ2-3 | TRBV3-1/TRBV3-2 | CASSPFSQLAGRTDTQYF
TRBJ1-1 | TRBV6-5 | CASSYSQGALTEAFF
TRBJ1-6 | TRBV2 | CASRSGVGDNSPLHF
TRBJ1-1 | TRBV6-5 | CASSYPPGQLNTEAFF
TRBJ1-4 | TRBV5-1 | CASSTGTGSNEKLFF
TRBJ2-1 | TRBV5-4 | CASTLTTSSYNEQFF
TRBJ1-2 | TRBV19 | CASSIGRNYGYTF
TRBJ1-1 | TRBV9 | CASSVGGQGNTEAFF
TRBJ1-2 | TRBV7-3 | CASSIRVGGYTF
TRBJ1-4 | TRBV5-1 | CASSRATNEKLFF
TRBJ1-5 | TRBV5-5 | CASSLDAGQGYQPQHF
TRBJ2-6 | TRBV5-1 | CASSLQQSSSGANVLTF
TRBJ1-2 | TRBV6-4 | CASRPGTGYGYTF
TRBJ1-1 | TRBV11-2 | CASSFLGETEAFF
TRBJ2-2 | TRBV7-2 | CASSTGTSDYAGELFF
TRBJ2-1 | TRBV24-1 | CATSAHGGAAYNEQFF
TRBJ1-2 | TRBV12-3/TRBV12-4 | CASNAGNYYGYTF
TRBJ2-1 | TRBV6-1 | CASSDRREGYEQFF
TRBJ1-2 | TRBV28 | CASSLWEVQANYGYTF
TRBJ2-1 | TRBV4-3 | CASSQDLAYNEQFF
TRBJ1-1 | TRBV29-1 | CSVMSGAEQAFF
TRBJ2-7 | TRBV3-1/TRBV3-2 | CASSQSGIDFHSYEQYF
TRBJ2-7 | TRBV21-1 | CASTQGSHNYEQYF
TRBJ2-1 | TRBV27 | CASSPILGQGTNEQFF
TRBJ2-1 | TRBV9 | CASSVSSGRDNEQFF
TRBJ1-6 | TRBV6-5 | CASSYTGPGWPLHF
TRBJ2-3 | TRBV6-1 | CASSDNTGSTDTQYF
TRBJ2-2 | TRBV5-1 | CASSSTGAANTGELFF
TRBJ1-5 | TRBV7-2 | CASSSAGAHQPQHF
TRBJ1-1 | TRBV9 | CASSVGGDFGSEAFF
TRBJ2-7 | TRBV20-1 | CSASRPGTRPYEQYF
TRBJ1-1 | TRBV11-2 | CASTESGRGVKGAFF
TRBJ2-7 | TRBV28 | CASSGGSGTEQYF
TRBJ2-3 | TRBV7-2 | CASSSSGRGTDTQYF
TRBJ2-7 | TRBV7-2 | CASSLVGGYEQYF
TRBJ1-2 | TRBV4-1 | CASSPTYSLAYGYTF
TRBJ1-2 | TRBV6-2/TRBV6-3 | CASSYRQVNYGYTF
TRBJ1-2 | TRBV9 | CASSPRTGGSLSDGYTF
TRBJ1-4 | TRBV5-4 | CASSSAGTGFSEKLFF
TRBJ1-2 | TRBV27 | CASSLGRGKGYTF
TRBJ2-1 | TRBV19 | CASSNRGGPVQFF
TRBJ2-1 | TRBV28 | CASSFPLAGGEAYNEQFF
TRBJ2-1 | TRBV19 | CASSVLALRDEQFF
TRBJ2-7 | TRBV18 | CASSPDRTSYEQYF
TRBJ1-1 | TRBV19 | CASSIDTDMNTEAFF
TRBJ2-7 | TRBV11-2 | CASSPRTSGWGVEQYF
TRBJ1-4 | TRBV7-8 | CASSLDRDRRKLFF
TRBJ2-1 | TRBV5-4 | CASSPTGTSDNEQFF
TRBJ2-5 | TRBV5-1 | CASSLELSSQETQYF
TRBJ1-2 | TRBV12-3/TRBV12-4 | CASSFIYGYTF